What follows are 5 T cell receptor beta chains derived from one specimen sequenced in a study of T cell changes during pregnancy in multiple sclerosis. Only in-frame clones appear in the TCRdb table, and some are missing; sequencing was by immunoSEQ multiplex PCR. The sample lists 55,000 to 70,000 clones, about nine tenths seen once, with roughly 0.29% in the top ten. The specimen comprised CD4+ T cells from peripheral blood mononuclear cells, sampled after pregnancy. The receptors originated from a female donor with multiple sclerosis, enrolled in a pregnancy study.

This CDR3 is CASGQHLSSGNTIYF. Written as DNA, the CDR3 is TGTGCCAGCGGGCAACACTTAAGCTCTGGAAACACCATATATTTT. V is TRBV6-5 and J is TRBJ1-3; D gene ambiguous. CDR3 size: 15 residues. Trimming cost V 8 bases and J 0 bases, with 14 bases left between them. Germline V CDR1 and CDR2: MNHEY, SVGAGI.

This chain connects TRBV27 to TRBJ1-2; no reliable D call. The CDR3 covers 13 residues. V lost 5 bases and J lost 6, with 13 bases in between. Germline CDR1 MNHEY, CDR2 SMNVEV (reference sequence). DNA for the CDR3: TGTGCCAGCAGTCCCCACCTGAGGGATGGCTACACCTTC. Encoded protein: CASSPHLRDGYTF.

J is TRBJ2-5 and V is TRBV5-1; 7 positions agree with TRBD2. The ends lost 0 bases at V and 1 base at J; junction bases unmatched: 6. The CDR3 has 16 amino acids. Germline values: CDR1 SGHRS, CDR2 YFSETQ. CDR3 in amino acids: CASSLVPTSTQETQYF. The CDR3 DNA sequence: TGCGCCAGCAGCTTGGTCCCGACTAGCACCCAAGAGACCCAGTACTTC.

This chain links TRBV5-4 with TRBJ2-5; D perhaps matches TRBD2 (6 bases). Germline V lookup: CDR1 SGHNT, CDR2 YYREEE (reference sequence). V was clipped by 2 bases and J by 5 bases, with 13 bases between them. The CDR3 totals 14 residues. CDR3 sequence reads: CASSFGGGWETQYF. DNA of the CDR3: TGTGCCAGCAGCTTCGGGGGTGGTTGGGAGACCCAGTACTTC.

This clone was seen a single time. The chain has TRBV7-6 and TRBJ1-1; TRBD1 agrees at 7 bases. Looked up from germline, CDR1 is SGHVS and CDR2 is FNYEAQ. The CDR3 is 15 residues long. With V trimmed by 5 bases and J by 3 bases, 9 bases remained unmatched. Here the CDR3 reads CASSLTGVRDTEAFF. The CDR3, as DNA: TGTGCCAGCAGCCTAACAGGGGTCAGGGACACTGAAGCTTTCTTT.